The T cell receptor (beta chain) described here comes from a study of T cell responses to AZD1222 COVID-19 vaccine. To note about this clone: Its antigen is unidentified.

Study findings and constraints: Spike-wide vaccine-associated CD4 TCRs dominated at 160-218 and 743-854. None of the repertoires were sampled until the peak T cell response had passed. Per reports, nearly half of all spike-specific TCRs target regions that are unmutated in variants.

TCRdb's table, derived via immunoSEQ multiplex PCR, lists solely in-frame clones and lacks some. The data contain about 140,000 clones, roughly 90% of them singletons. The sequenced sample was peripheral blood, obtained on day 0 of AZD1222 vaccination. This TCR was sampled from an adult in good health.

The CDR3 nucleotides are TGTGCCAGCCCGGGACTAGCGGGGGACAATGAGCAGTTCTTC. This gives the protein CASPGLAGDNEQFF. V usage is TRBV6-5 and J usage is TRBJ2-1; TRBD2 aligns across 14 bases. The CDR3 spans 14 residues. Germline V gene sequence: CDR1 MNHEY, CDR2 SVGAGI. The ends lost 8 bases at V and 5 bases at J; junction bases unmatched: 2.